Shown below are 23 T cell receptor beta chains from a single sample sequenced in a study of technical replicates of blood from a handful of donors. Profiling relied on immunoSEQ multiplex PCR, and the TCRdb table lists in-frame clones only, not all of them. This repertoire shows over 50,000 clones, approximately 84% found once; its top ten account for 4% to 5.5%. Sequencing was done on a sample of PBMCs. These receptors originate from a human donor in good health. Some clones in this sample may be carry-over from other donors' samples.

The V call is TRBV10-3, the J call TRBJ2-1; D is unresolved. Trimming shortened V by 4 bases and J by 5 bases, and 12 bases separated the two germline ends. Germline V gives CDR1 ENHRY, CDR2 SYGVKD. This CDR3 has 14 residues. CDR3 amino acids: CAISAVSPDNEQFF. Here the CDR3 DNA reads TGTGCCATCAGTGCGGTTAGCCCAGACAATGAGCAGTTCTTC.

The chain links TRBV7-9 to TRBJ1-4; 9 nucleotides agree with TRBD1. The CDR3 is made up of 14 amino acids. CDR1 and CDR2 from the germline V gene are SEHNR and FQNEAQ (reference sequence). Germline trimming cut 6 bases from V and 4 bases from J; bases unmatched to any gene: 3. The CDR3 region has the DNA TGTGCCAGCAGGAGGGACAGGGTTAATGAAAAACTGTTTTTT. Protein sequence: CASRRDRVNEKLFF.

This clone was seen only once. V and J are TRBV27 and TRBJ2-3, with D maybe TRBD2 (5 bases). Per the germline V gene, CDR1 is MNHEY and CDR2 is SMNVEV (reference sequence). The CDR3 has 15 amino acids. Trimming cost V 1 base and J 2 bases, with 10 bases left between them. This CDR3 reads CASSLLPSNTDTQYF. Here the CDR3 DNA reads TGTGCCAGCAGTTTATTGCCTAGCAACACAGATACGCAGTATTTT.

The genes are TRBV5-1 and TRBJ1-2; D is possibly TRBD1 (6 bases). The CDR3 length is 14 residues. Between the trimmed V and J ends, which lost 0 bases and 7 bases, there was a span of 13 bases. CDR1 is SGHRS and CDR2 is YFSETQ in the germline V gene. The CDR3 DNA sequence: TGCGCCAGCAGCTTGGCCTCAGGGGACGGTGGCTACACCTTC. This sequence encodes CASSLASGDGGYTF.

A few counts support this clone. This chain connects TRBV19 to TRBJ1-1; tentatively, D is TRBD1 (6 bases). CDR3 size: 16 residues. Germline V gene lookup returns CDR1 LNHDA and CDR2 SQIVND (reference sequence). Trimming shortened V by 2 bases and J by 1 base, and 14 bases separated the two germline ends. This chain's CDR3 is CASSIFGGRGNTEAFF. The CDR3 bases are TGTGCCAGTAGTATATTCGGGGGGCGCGGGAACACTGAAGCTTTCTTT.

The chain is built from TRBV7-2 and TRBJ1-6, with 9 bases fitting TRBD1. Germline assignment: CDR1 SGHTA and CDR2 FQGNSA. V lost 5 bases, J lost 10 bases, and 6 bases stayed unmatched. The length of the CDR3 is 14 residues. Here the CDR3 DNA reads TGTGCCAGCAGCCTTGGACAGGGGAGCTCACCCCTCCACTTT. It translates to CASSLGQGSSPLHF.

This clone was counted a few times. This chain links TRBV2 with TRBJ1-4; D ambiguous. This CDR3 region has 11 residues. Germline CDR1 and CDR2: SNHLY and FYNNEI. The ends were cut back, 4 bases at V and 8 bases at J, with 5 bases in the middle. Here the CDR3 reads CASSVREKLFF. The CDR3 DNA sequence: TGTGCCAGCAGTGTACGGGAAAAACTGTTTTTT.

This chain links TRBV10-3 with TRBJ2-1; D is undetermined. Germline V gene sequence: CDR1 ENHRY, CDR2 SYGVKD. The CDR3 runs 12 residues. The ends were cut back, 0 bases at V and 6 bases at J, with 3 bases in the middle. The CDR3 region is CAISESSNEQFF. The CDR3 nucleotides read TGTGCCATCAGTGAGTCCAGCAATGAGCAGTTCTTC.

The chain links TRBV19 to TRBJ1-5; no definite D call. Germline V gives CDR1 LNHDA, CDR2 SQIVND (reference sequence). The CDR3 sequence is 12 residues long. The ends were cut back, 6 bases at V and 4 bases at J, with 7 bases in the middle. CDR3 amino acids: CASRGNNQPQHF. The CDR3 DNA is TGTGCCAGTAGGGGCAATAATCAGCCCCAGCATTTT.

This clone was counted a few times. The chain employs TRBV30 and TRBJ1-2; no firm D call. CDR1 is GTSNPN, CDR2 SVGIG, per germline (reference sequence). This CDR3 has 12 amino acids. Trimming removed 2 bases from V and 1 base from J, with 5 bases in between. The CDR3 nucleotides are TGTGCCTGGAGTCAGGATAACTATGGCTACACCTTC. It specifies CAWSQDNYGYTF.

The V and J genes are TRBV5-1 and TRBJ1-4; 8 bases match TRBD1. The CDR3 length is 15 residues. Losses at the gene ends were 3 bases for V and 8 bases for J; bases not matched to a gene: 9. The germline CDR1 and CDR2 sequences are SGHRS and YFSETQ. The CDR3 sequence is CASSSYQGAQEKLFF. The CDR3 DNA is TGCGCCAGCAGCTCATACCAGGGGGCGCAGGAAAAACTGTTTTTT. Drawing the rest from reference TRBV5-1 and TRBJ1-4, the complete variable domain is KAGVTQTPRYLIKTRGQQVTLSCSPISGHRSVSWYQQTPGQGLQFLFEYFSETQRNKGNFPGRFSGRQFSNSRSEMNVSTLELGDSALYLCASSSYQGAQEKLFFGSGTQLSVL.

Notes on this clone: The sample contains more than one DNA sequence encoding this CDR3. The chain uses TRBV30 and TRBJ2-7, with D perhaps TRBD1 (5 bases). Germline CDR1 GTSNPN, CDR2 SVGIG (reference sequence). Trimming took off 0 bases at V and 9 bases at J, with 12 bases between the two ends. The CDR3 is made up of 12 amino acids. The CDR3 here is CAWSVRLGPQYF. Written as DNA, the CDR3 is TGTGCCTGGAGTGTACGTTTGGGGCCGCAGTACTTC. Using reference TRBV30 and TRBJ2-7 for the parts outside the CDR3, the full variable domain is SQTIHQWPATLVQPVGSPLSLECTVEGTSNPNLYWYRQAAGRGLQLLFYSVGIGQISSEVPQNLSASRPQDRQFILSSKKLLLSDSGFYLCAWSVRLGPQYFGPGTRLTVT.

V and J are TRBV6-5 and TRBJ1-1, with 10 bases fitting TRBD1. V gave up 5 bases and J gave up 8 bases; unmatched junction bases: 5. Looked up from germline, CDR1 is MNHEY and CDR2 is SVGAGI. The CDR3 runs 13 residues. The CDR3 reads CASSPRGQGEAFF. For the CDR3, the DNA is TGTGCCAGCAGTCCGCGGGGACAGGGGGAAGCTTTCTTT.

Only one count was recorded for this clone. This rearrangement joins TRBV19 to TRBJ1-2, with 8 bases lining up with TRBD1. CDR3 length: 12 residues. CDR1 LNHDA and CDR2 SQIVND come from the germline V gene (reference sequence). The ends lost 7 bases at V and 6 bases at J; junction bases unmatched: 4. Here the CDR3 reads CASNDRGNGYTF. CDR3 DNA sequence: TGTGCCAGTAACGACAGGGGAAATGGCTACACCTTC.

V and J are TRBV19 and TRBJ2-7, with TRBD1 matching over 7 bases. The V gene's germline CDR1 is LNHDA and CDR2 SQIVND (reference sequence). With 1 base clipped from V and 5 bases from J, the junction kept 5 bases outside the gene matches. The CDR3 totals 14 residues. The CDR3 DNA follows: TGTGCCAGTAGTATAGGCCCACAGGGGAACGAGCAGTACTTC. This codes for CASSIGPQGNEQYF. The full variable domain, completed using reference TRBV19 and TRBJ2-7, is DGGITQSPKYLFRKEGQNVTLSCEQNLNHDAMYWYRQDPGQGLRLIYYSQIVNDFQKGDIAEGYSVSREKKESFPLTVTSAQKNPTAFYLCASSIGPQGNEQYFGPGTRLTVT.

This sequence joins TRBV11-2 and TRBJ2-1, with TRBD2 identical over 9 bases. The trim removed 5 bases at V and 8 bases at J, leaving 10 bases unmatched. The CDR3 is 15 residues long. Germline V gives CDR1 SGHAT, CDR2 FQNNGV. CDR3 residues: CASSLGLASRHEQFF. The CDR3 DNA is TGTGCCAGCAGCCTGGGACTAGCATCTAGGCATGAGCAGTTCTTC.

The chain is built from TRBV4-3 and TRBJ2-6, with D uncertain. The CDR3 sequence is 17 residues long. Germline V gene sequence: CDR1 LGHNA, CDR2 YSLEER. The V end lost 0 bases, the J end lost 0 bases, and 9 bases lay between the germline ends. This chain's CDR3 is CASSQETRFSGANVLTF. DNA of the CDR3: TGCGCCAGCAGCCAAGAAACACGATTCTCTGGGGCCAACGTCCTGACTTTC.

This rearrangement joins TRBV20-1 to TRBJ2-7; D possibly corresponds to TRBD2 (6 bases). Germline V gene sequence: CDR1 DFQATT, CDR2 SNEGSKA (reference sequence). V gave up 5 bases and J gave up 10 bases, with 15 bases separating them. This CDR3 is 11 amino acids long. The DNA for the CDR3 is TGCAGTGCTGGAGGAGGGTATGAACAGTACTTC. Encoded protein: CSAGGGYEQYF.

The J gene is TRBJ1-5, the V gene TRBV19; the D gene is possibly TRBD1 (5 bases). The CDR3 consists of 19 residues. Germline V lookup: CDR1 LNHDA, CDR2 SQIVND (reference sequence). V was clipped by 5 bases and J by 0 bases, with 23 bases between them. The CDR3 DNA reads TGTGCCAGTAGTCCCGGGGGGGGTTCTCGGGACTTTAGCAATCAGCCCCAGCATTTT. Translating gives CASSPGGGSRDFSNQPQHF.

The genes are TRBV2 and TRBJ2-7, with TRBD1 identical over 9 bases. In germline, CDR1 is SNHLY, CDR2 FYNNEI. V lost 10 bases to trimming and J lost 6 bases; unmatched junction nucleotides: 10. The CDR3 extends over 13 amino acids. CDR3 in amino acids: CATATGQGSEQYF. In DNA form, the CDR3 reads TGTGCCACAGCTACGGGACAGGGTTCCGAGCAGTACTTC. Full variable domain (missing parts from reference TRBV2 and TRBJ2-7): EPEVTQTPSHQVTQMGQEVILRCVPISNHLYFYWYRQILGQKVEFLVSFYNNEISEKSEIFDDQFSVERPDGSNFTLKIRSTKLEDSAMYFCATATGQGSEQYFGPGTRLTVT.

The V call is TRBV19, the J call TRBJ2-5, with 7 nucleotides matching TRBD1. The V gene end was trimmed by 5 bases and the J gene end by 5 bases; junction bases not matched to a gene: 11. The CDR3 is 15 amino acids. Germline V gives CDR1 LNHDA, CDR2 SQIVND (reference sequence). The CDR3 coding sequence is TGTGCCAGTAGTTCGAGGGGTACAGGGGATGAGACCCAGTACTTC. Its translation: CASSSRGTGDETQYF.

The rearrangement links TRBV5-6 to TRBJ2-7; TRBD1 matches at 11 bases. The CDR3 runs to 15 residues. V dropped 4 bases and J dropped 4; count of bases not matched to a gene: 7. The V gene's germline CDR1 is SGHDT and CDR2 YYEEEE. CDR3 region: CASSPPGQGAYEQYF. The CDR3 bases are TGTGCCAGCAGCCCCCCCGGACAGGGGGCATACGAGCAGTACTTC.

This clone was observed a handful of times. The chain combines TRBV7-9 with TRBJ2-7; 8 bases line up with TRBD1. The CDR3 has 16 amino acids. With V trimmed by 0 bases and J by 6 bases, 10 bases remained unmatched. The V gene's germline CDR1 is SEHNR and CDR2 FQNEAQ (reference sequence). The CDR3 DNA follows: TGTGCCAGCAGCTTAGCGCGTGCGACAGGGGTTACCGAGCAGTACTTC. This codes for CASSLARATGVTEQYF.